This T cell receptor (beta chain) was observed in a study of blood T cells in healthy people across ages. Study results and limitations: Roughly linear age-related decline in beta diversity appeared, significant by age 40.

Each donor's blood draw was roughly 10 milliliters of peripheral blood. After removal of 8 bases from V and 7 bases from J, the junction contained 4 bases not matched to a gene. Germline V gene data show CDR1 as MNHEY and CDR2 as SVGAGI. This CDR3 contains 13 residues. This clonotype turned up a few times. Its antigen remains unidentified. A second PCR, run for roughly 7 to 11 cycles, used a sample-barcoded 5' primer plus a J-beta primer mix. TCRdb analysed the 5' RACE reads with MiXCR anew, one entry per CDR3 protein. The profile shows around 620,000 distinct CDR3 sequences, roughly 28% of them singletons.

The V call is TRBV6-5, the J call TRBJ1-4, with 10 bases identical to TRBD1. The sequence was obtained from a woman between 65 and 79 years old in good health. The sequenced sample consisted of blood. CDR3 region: CASGDRGREKLFF. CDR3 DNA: TGTGCCAGCGGGGACAGGGGACGTGAAAAACTGTTTTTT.